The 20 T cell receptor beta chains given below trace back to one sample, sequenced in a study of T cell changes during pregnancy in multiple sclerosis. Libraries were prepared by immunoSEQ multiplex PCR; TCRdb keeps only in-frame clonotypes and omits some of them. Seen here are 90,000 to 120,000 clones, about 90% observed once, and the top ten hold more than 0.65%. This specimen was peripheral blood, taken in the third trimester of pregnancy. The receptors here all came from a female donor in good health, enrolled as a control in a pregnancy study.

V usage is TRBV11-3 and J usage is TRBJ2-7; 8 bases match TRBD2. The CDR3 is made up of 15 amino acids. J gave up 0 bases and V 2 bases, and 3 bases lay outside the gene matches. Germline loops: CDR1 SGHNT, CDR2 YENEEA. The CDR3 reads CASSLLAGGSYEQYF. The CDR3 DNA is TGTGCCAGCAGCTTATTGGCGGGGGGCTCCTACGAGCAGTACTTC.

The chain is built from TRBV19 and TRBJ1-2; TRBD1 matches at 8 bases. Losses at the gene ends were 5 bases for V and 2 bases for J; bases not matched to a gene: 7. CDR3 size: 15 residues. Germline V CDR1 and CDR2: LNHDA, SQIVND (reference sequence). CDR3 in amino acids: CASSSTGEANYGYTF. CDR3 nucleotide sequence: TGTGCCAGTAGTTCGACAGGGGAGGCAAACTATGGCTACACCTTC.

The CDR3 DNA follows: TGTGCCATCAGTGGAGGAGGGATCCTGAACACTGAAGCTTTCTTT. This gives the protein CAISGGGILNTEAFF. The chain links TRBV10-3 to TRBJ1-1; no definite D call. The CDR3 is 15 amino acids. From germline, CDR1 is ENHRY and CDR2 SYGVKD. The V end was cut by 4 bases, the J end by 0 bases, with 12 bases between.

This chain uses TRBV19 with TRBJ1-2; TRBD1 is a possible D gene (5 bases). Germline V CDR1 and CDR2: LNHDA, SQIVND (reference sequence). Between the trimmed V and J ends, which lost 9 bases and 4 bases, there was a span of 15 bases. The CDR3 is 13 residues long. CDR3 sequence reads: CARGGVQSYGYTF. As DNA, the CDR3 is TGTGCCAGGGGGGGTGTGCAGAGCTATGGCTACACCTTC.

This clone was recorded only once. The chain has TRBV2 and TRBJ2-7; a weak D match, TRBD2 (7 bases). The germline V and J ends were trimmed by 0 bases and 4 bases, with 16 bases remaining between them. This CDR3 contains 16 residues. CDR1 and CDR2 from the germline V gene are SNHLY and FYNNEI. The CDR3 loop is CASSEALRGGVYEQYF. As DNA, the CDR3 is TGTGCCAGCAGTGAAGCGCTTCGAGGGGGGGTATACGAGCAGTACTTC.

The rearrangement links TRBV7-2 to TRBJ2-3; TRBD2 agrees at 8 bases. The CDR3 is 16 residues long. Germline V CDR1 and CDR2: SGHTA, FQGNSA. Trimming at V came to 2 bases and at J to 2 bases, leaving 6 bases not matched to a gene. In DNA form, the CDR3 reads TGTGCCAGCAGCTTACGAGCGGGGGCCGACACAGATACGCAGTATTTT. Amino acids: CASSLRAGADTDTQYF.

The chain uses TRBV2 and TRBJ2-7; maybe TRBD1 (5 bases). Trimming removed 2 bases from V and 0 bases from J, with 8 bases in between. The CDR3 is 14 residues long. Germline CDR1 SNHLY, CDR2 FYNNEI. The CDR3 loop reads CASSETGFSYEQYF. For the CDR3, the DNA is TGTGCCAGCAGTGAAACAGGCTTCTCCTACGAGCAGTACTTC.

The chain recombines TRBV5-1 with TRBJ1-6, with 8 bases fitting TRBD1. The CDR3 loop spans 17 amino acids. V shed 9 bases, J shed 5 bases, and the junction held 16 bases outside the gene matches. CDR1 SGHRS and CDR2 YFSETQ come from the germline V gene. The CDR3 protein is CATPPGQGKGDNSPLHF. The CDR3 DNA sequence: TGCGCCACCCCGCCCGGACAGGGTAAAGGAGATAATTCACCCCTCCACTTT.

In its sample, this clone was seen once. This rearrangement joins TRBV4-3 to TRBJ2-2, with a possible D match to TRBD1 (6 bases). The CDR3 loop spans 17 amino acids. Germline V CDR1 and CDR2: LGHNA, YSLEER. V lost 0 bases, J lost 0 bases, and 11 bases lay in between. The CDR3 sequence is CASSQDPRGSNTGELFF. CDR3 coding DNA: TGCGCCAGCAGCCAAGATCCCAGGGGCTCGAACACCGGGGAGCTGTTTTTT.

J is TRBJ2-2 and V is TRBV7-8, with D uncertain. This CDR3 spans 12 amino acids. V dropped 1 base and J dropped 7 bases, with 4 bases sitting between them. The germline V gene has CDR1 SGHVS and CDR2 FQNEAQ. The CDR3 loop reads CASSLDIGELFF. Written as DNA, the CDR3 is TGTGCCAGCAGCTTAGACATCGGGGAGCTGTTTTTT.

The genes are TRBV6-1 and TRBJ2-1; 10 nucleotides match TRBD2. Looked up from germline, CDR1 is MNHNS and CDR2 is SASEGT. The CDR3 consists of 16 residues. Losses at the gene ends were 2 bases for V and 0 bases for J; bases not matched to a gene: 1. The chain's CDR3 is CASSESGGGSYNEQFF. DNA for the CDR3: TGTGCCAGCAGTGAAAGCGGGGGGGGCTCCTACAATGAGCAGTTCTTC.

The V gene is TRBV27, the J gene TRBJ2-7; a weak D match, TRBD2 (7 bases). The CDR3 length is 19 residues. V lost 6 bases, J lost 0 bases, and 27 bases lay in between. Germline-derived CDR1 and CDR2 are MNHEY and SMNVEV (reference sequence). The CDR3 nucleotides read TGTGCCAGCAGCCCGCCAGGGCGGGGGCCTTTTGTTCTCTCCTACGAGCAGTACTTC. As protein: CASSPPGRGPFVLSYEQYF.

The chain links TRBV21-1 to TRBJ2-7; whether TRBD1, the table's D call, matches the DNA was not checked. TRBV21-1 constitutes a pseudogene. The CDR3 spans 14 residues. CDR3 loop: CASSPGTLSYEQYF. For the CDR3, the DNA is TGTGCCAGCAGCCCCGGGACACTTTCCTACGAGCAGTACTTC.

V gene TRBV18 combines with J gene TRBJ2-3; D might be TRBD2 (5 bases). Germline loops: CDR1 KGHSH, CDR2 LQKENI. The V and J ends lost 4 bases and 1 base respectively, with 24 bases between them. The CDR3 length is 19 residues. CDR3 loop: CASSRTSMGAGYGTDTQYF. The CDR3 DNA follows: TGTGCCAGCTCACGTACCAGTATGGGCGCGGGTTACGGCACAGATACGCAGTATTTT.

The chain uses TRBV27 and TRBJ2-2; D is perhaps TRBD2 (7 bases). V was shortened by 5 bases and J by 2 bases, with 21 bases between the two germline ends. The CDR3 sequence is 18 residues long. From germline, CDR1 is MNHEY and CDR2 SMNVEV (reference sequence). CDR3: CASSQGILAEVNTGELFF. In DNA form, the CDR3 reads TGTGCCAGCAGTCAGGGGATCCTAGCGGAAGTTAACACCGGGGAGCTGTTTTTT.

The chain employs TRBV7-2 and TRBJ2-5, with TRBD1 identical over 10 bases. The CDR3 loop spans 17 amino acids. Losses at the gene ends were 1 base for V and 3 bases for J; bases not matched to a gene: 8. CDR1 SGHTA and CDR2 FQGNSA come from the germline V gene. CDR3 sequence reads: CASSLVWTGGSKETQYF. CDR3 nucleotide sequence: TGTGCCAGCAGCTTAGTCTGGACAGGGGGAAGTAAAGAGACCCAGTACTTC.

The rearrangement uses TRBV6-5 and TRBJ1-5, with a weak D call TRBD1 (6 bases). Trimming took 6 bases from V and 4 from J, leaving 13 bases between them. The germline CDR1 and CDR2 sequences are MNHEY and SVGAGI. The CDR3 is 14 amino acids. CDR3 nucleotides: TGTGCCAGCAGGGCGGCAGGGGATAATCAGCCCCAGCATTTT. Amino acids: CASRAAGDNQPQHF.

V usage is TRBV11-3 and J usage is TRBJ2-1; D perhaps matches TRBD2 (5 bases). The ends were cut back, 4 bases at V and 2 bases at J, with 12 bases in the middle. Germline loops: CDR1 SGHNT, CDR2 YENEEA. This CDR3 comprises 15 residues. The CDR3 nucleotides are TGTGCCAGCAGCTCGGTAACGGGAACCTACAATGAGCAGTTCTTC. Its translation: CASSSVTGTYNEQFF.

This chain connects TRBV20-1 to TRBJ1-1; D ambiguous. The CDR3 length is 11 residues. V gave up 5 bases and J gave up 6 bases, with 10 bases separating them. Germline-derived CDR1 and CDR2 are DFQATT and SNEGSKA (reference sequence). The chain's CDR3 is CSAPSEPEAFF. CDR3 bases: TGCAGTGCTCCTTCGGAGCCTGAAGCTTTCTTT.

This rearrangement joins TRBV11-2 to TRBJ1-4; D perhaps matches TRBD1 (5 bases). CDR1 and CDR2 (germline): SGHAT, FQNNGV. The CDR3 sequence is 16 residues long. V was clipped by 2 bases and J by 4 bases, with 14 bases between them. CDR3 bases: TGTGCCAGCAGCTTACCGGGGGGGTGGGATAATGAAAAACTGTTTTTT. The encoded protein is CASSLPGGWDNEKLFF.